Listed below are T cell receptor beta chains from one sample, sequenced in a study of T-cell memory formation after mild COVID-19. TCRdb fed the 5' RACE reads into MiXCR, producing one record per CDR3 protein. The table lists 270,000 or so distinct CDR3 sequences, under 20% of them singletons, with 23% in the top ten. The sample consisted of PBMCs or a T cell subset sorted from them (not recorded which). These receptors originate from a man aged 18-30 years who had mild COVID-19 (a few samples of this study predate the infection). Cell type and time point are not known. CDR3s leave out the opening cysteine and the closing phenylalanine or tryptophan. Fields, in order: V gene, CDR3 protein.

TRBV10-1 ASSRRSNQPQH
TRBV10-3 AIPRPGSNTGELF
TRBV10-3 AISDRTTSGGAYEQY
TRBV19 ASQRTGVTGELF
TRBV12-3/TRBV12-4 ASRGDRVRGYT
TRBV6-5 ASSYSGQGDHEQY
TRBV4-2 ASSQGIDARELF
TRBV4-1 ASSQDGDIQETQY
TRBV28 ATTARGYNSPLH
TRBV9 ASSPWEGASYGYT
TRBV14 ASSQVVSTDTQY
TRBV5-1 ASSLVGDQNTEAF
TRBV2 ASGRPAGNTGELF
TRBV27 ASSRRAVSNTGELF
TRBV4-3 ASSQDWGNEQY
TRBV2 ASSERGQGNEQF
TRBV7-2 ASSLVTGENYGYT
TRBV29-1 SVDKADSTDTQY
TRBV4-3 ASSQEPGLSYT
TRBV5-1 ASSEAYEQY
TRBV6-1 ASSEGVIHGPETQY
TRBV6-5 ASSFSRQGFNTEAF
TRBV4-3 ASSQDRSRGPPYNEQF
TRBV2 ASSALAQNIQY
TRBV6-1 ASSRALQPGRETQY
TRBV6-4 ASSLAGGADTQY
TRBV6-5 ASSFNRGYTEAF
TRBV20-1 SARDTRLAYGYT
TRBV6-2/TRBV6-3 ASSSLGTTDTQY
TRBV5-1 ASRGADTDTQY
TRBV29-1 SVWDRENYGYT
TRBV7-9 ASSLTLGEF
TRBV15 ATSRGGRGLEKDTQY
TRBV9 ASSVMGHLGNTIY
TRBV6-6 ASSFTGVPTDTQY
TRBV20-1 SATGTGNSYEQY
TRBV9 ASNVAGQTNEKLF
TRBV19 ASSLLGTSEAF
TRBV10-3 AIAPLGRLNTEAF
TRBV7-9 ASSSGLAGGTYEQY
TRBV4-2 ASSQVALDRLAKNIQY
TRBV6-1 ASTEGQGEGLYNEQF
TRBV6-2/TRBV6-3 ASTQTSGGEQF
TRBV4-1 ASSPGTGGSQETQY
TRBV4-3 ASSPRQQRGYGYT